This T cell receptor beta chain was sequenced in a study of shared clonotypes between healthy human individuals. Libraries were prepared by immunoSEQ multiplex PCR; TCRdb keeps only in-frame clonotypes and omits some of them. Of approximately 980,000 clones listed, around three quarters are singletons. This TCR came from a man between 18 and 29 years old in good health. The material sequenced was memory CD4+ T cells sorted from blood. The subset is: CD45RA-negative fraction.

CDR3 sequence: CASSLPGQGGTGELFF. The CDR3 DNA follows: TGTGCCAGCTCGTTGCCCGGCCAGGGGGGCACCGGGGAGCTGTTTTTT. This chain uses TRBV2 with TRBJ2-2, with D tentatively TRBD1 (7 bases). CDR3 length: 16 amino acids. V was clipped by 8 bases and J by 4 bases, with 20 bases between them. The germline V gene encodes CDR1 SNHLY and CDR2 FYNNEI.